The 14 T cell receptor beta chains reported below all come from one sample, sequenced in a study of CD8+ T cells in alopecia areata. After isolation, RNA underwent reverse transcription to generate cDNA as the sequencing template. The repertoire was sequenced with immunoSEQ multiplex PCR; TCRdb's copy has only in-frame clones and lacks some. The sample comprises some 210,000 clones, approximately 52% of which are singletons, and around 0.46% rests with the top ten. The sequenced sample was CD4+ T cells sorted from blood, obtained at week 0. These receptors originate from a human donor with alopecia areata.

The chain's CDR3 is CASSPRDRGLSGANVLTF. As DNA, the CDR3 is TGCGCCAGCAGCCCCAGGGACAGGGGGCTTTCTGGGGCCAACGTCCTGACTTTC. The chain combines TRBV5-1 with TRBJ2-6, with 12 bases identical to TRBD1. Germline CDR1 and CDR2: SGHRS and YFSETQ. V lost 4 bases, J lost 1 base, and 6 bases stayed unmatched. CDR3 length: 18 amino acids.

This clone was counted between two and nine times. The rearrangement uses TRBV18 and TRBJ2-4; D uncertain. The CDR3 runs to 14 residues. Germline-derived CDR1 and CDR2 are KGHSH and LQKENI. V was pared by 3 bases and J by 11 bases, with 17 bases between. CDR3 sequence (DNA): TGTGCCAGCTCACCCCCGGCGGAGAGTTGGTTTCAGTACTTC. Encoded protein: CASSPPAESWFQYF.

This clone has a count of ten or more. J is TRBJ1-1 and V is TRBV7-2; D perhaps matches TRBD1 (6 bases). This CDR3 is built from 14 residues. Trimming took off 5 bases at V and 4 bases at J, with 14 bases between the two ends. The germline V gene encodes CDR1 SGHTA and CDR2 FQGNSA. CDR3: CASSAIGGGTEAFF. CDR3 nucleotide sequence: TGTGCCAGCAGCGCGATAGGAGGGGGCACTGAAGCTTTCTTT. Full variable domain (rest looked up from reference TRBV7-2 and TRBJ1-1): GAGVSQSPSNKVTEKGKDVELRCDPISGHTALYWYRQSLGQGLEFLIYFQGNSAPDKSGLPSDRFSAERTGGSVSTLTIQRTQQEDSAVYLCASSAIGGGTEAFFGQGTRLTVV.

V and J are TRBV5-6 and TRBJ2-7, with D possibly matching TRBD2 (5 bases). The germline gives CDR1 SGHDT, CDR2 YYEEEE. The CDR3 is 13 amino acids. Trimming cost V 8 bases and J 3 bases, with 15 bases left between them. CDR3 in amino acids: CASKNSTNYEQYF. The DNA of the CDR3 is TGTGCCAGTAAGAACTCGACTAACTACGAGCAGTACTTC.

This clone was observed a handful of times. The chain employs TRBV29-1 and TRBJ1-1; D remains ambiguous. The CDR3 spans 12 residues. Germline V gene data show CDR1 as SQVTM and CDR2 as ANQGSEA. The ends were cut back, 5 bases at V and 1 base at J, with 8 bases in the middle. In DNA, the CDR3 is TGCAGCGTTTCGCGGGGGAACACTGAAGCTTTCTTT. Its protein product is CSVSRGNTEAFF. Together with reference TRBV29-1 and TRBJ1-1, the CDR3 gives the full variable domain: SAVISQKPSRDICQRGTSLTIQCQVDSQVTMMFWYRQQPGQSLTLIATANQGSEATYESGFVIDKFPISRPNLTFSTLTVSNMSPEDSSIYLCSVSRGNTEAFFGQGTRLTVV.

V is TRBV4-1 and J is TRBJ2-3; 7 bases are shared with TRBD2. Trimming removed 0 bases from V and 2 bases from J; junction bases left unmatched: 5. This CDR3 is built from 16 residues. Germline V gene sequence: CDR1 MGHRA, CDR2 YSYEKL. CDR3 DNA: TGCGCCAGCAGCCAAGATACAGCGGGGTACACAGATACGCAGTATTTT. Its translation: CASSQDTAGYTDTQYF.

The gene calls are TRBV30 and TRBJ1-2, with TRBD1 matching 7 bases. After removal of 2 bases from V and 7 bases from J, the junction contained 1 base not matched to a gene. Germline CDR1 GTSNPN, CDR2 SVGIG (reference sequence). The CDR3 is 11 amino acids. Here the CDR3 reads CAWSTGAGYTF. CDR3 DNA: TGTGCCTGGAGTACAGGGGCTGGCTACACCTTC.

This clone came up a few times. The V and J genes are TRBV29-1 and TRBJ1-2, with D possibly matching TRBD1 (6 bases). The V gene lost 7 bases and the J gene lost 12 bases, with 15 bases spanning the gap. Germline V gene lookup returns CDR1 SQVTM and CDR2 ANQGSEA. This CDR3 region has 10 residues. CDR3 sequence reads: CSATRGENTF. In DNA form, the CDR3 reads TGCAGCGCTACTAGGGGGGAAAACACCTTC.

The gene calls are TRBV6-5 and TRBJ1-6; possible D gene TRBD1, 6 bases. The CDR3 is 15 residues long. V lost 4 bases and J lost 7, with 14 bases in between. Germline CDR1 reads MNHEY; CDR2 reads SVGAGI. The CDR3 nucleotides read TGTGCCAGCAGTTCCCGGGGGCAGGGGAATTCACCCCTCCACTTT. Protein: CASSSRGQGNSPLHF.

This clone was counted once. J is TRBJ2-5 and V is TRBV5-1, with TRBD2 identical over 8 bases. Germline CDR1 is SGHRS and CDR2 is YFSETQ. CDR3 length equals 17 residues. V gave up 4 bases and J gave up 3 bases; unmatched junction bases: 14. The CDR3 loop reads CASSPGIREGGEETQYF. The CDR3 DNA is TGCGCCAGCAGCCCTGGGATACGGGAGGGCGGGGAAGAGACCCAGTACTTC.

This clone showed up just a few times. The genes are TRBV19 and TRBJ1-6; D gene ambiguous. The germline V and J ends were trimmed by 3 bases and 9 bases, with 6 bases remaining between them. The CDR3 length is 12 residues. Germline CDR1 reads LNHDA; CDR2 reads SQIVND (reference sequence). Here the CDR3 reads CASSMRSSPLHF. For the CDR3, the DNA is TGTGCCAGTAGTATGAGAAGTTCACCCCTCCACTTT.

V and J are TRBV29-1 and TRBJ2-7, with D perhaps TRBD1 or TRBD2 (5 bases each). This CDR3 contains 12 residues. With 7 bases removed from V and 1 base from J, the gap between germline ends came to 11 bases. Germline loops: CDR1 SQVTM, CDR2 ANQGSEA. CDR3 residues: CSAHGASYEQYF. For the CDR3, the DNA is TGCAGCGCCCACGGGGCGTCCTACGAGCAGTACTTC.

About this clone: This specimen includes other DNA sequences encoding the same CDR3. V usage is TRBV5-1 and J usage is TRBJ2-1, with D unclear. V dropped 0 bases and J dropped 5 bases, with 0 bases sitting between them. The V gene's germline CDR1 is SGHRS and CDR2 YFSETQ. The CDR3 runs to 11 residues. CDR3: CASSLDNEQFF. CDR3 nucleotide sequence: TGCGCCAGCAGCTTGGACAATGAGCAGTTCTTC.

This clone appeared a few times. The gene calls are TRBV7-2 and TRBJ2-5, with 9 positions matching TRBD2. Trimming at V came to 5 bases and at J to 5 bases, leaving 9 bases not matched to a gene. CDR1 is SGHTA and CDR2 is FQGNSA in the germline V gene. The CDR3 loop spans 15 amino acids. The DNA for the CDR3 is TGTGCCAGCAGCACAGAAGGTAGCGGGGGTGAGACCCAGTACTTC. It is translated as CASSTEGSGGETQYF.